This T cell receptor beta chain was identified in a study of radiotherapy plus CTLA-4 blockade in lung cancer. Trimming shortened V by 0 bases and J by 5 bases, and 14 bases separated the two germline ends. Germline-derived CDR1 and CDR2 are SGHNT and YYREEE (reference sequence). This CDR3 has 16 residues. Generated by immunoSEQ multiplex PCR, the TCRdb table keeps only in-frame clones and is missing some. The sample has roughly 13,000 clones; approximately 87% are singletons. The sample here was peripheral blood, taken from a patient treated with radiotherapy plus ipilimumab. The clonotype comes from a human donor with non-small cell lung cancer that progressed on radiotherapy plus ipilimumab. Some clones in this sample may be carry-over from other donors' samples. V and J are TRBV5-4 and TRBJ2-2, with D maybe TRBD1 (6 bases). CDR3 in amino acids: CASSLGGAQGTGELFF. CDR3 coding DNA: TGTGCCAGCAGCTTGGGAGGGGCCCAGGGGACCGGGGAGCTGTTTTTT.